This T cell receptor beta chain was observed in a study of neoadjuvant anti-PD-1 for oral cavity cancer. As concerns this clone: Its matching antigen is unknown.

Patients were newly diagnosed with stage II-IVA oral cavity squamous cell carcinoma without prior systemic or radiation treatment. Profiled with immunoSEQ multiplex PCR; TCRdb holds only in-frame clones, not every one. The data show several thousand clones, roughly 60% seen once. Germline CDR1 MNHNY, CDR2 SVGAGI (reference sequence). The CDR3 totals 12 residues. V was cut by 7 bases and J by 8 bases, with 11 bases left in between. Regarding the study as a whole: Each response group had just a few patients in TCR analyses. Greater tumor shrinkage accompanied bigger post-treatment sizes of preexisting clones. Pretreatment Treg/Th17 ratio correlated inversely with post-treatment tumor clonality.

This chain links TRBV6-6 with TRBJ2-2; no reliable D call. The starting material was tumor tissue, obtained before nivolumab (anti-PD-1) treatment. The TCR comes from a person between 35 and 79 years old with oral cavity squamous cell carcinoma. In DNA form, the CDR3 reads TGTGCCAGCACGGACCCAAGGGGGGAGCTGTTTTTT. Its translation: CASTDPRGELFF.